This TCR beta chain was identified in a study of neoadjuvant anti-PD-1 for oral cavity cancer. Study details: Nivolumab at 3 mg/kg was mostly given biweekly, three to four doses, pre-surgery.

Data came from immunoSEQ multiplex PCR; TCRdb stores just in-frame clones and leaves some out. The sample contains about 15,000 clones, roughly two fifths of which appear only once. After removal of 6 bases from V and 4 bases from J, the junction contained 4 bases not matched to a gene. The CDR3 runs to 14 residues. CDR1 SGHNT and CDR2 YENEEA come from the germline V gene. As to time point: after neoadjuvant nivolumab, at surgical resection. The clonotype was recovered from a person aged 35-80 years with oral cavity squamous cell carcinoma. The sequences come from tumor tissue, collected after nivolumab (anti-PD-1) treatment. This sequence joins TRBV11-3 and TRBJ2-2; the match to TRBD1 covers 8 bases. The CDR3 sequence: CASRRDRGTGELFF. As DNA, the CDR3 is TGTGCCAGCAGACGTGACAGGGGCACCGGGGAGCTGTTTTTT. Supplemented by reference TRBV11-3 and TRBJ2-2, the full variable domain reads EAGVVQSPRYKIIEKKQPVAFWCNPISGHNTLYWYLQNLGQGPELLIRYENEEAVDDSQLPKDRFSAERLKGVDSTLKIQPAELGDSAVYLCASRRDRGTGELFFGEGSRLTVL.